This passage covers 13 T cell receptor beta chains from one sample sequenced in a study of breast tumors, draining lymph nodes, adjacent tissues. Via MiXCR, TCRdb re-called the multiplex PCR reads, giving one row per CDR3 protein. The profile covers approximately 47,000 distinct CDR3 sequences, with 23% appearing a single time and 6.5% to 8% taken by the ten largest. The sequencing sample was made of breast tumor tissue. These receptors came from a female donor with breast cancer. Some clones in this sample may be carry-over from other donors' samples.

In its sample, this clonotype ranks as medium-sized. Here the CDR3 reads CASSTGLAGSGEQYF. The CDR3 DNA follows: TGTGCCAGCAGCACAGGACTAGCGGGGTCTGGCGAGCAGTACTTC. This chain links TRBV7-8 with TRBJ2-7; 12 nucleotides agree with TRBD2. The V segment lost 5 bases and the J segment 6 bases; nucleotides outside the gene matches: 8. Germline V gene lookup returns CDR1 SGHVS and CDR2 FQNEAQ. The CDR3 has 15 residues.

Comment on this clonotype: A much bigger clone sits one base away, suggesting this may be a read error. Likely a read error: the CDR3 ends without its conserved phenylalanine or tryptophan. The DNA of the CDR3 is TGTGCCAGCAGTGCCTCCGGGACTGGGGCCAACGTCCTGACTGTC. Amino acids: CASSASGTGANVLTV. This chain joins TRBV2 and TRBJ2-6, with a weak D call TRBD2 (5 bases). V was shortened by 4 bases and J by 2 bases, with 9 bases between the two germline ends. The CDR3 has 15 residues. Germline loops: CDR1 SNHLY, CDR2 FYNNEI.

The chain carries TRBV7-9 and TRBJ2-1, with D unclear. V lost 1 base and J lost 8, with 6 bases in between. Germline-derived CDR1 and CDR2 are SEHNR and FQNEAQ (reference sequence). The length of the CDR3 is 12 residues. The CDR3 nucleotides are TGTGCCAGCAGCTTAGAAGGTTATGAGCAGTTCTTC. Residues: CASSLEGYEQFF.

Written as DNA, the CDR3 is TGCAGTGCTAGAGTTCCGGGACAGACTAATGAAAAACTGTTTTTT. Amino acids: CSARVPGQTNEKLFF. The chain employs TRBV20-1 and TRBJ1-4; 7 nucleotides match TRBD1. Trimming at V came to 1 base and at J to 2 bases, leaving 4 bases not matched to a gene. The CDR3 covers 15 residues. Germline V CDR1 and CDR2: DFQATT, SNEGSKA (reference sequence).

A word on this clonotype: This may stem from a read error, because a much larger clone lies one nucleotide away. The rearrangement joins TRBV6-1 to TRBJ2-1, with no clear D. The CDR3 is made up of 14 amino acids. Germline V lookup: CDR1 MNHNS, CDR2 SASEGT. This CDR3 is CASSDVHGDNELFF. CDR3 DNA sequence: TGTGCCAGCAGTGATGTTCACGGAGACAATGAGCTGTTCTTC.

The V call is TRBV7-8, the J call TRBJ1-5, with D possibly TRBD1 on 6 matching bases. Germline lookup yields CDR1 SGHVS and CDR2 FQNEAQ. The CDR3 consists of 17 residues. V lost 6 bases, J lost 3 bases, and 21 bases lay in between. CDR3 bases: TGTGCCAGCAGTTTATATCGGTTGGGGGGCAACAATCAGCCCCAGCATTTT. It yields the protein CASSLYRLGGNNQPQHF.

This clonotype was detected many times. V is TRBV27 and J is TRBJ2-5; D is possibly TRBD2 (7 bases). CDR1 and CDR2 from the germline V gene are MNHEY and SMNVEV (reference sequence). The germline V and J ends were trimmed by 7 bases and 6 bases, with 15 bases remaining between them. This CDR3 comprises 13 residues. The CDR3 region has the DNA TGTGCCAGCAAGGGGGGAGGGGCACAGACCCAGTACTTC. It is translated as CASKGGGAQTQYF.

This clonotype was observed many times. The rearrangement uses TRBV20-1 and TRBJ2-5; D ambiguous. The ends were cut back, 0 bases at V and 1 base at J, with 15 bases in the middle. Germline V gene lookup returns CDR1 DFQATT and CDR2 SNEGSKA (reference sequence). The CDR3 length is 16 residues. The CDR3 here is CSARDYKEALQETQYF. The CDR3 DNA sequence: TGCAGTGCTAGAGATTATAAAGAGGCCCTCCAAGAGACCCAGTACTTC.

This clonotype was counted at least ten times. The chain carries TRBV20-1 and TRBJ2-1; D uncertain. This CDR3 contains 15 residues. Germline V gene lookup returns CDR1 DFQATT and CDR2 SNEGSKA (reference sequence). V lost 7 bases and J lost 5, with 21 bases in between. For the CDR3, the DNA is TGCAGTGTCATAAGAGGTGTGTTGCGAAACAATGAGCAGTTCTTC. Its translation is CSVIRGVLRNNEQFF.

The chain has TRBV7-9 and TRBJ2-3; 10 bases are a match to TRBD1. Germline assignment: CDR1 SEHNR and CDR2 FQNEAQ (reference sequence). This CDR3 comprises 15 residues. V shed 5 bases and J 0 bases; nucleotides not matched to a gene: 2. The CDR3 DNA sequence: TGTGCCAGCAGCCCGGACAGGGGGAGCACAGATACGCAGTATTTT. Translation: CASSPDRGSTDTQYF.

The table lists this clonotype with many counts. DNA for the CDR3: TGCGCCAGCAGCTTGACAGGGCATCAGCCCCAGCATTTT. Protein sequence: CASSLTGHQPQHF. The rearrangement uses TRBV5-1 and TRBJ1-5; the D gene is possibly TRBD1 (6 bases). V lost 1 base to trimming and J lost 5 bases, with 7 bases between them. The germline CDR1 and CDR2 sequences are SGHRS and YFSETQ. The CDR3 is 13 amino acids.

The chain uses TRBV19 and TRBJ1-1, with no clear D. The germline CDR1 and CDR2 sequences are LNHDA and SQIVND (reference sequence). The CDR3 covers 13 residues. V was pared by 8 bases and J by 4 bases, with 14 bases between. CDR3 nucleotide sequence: TGTGCCAGTGGGAACAGAGAGGGCACTGAAGCTTTCTTT. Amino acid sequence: CASGNREGTEAFF. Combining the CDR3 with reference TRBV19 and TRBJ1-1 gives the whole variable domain DGGITQSPKYLFRKEGQNVTLSCEQNLNHDAMYWYRQDPGQGLRLIYYSQIVNDFQKGDIAEGYSVSREKKESFPLTVTSAQKNPTAFYLCASGNREGTEAFFGQGTRLTVV.

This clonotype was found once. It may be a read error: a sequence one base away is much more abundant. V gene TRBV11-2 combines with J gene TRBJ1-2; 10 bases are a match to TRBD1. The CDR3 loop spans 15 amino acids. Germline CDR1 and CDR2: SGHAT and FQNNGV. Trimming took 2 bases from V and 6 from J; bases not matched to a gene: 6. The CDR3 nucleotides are TGTGCCAGCAGCTTACGGGGACAGGGGACGGATGGCTACACCTTC. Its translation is CASSLRGQGTDGYTF.